This passage covers 25 T cell receptor beta chains from one sample sequenced in a study of blood T cell repertoires in COVID-19. The protocol was immunoSEQ multiplex PCR, while the TCRdb copy is restricted to in-frame clones and leaves out a portion. The repertoire holds around 250,000 clones, with around 80% as singletons. Sequencing was performed on PBMCs or T cells enriched from blood (not recorded which). The source of these receptors is a man aged 30-40 years with acute COVID-19.

This chain connects TRBV6-2 or TRBV6-3 to TRBJ1-4, with D possibly being TRBD1 (5 bases). Germline lookup yields CDR1 MNHEY and CDR2 SVGEGT. The CDR3 consists of 15 residues. V lost 5 bases and J lost 0, with 10 bases in between. CDR3 sequence reads: CASSRGAATNEKLFF. As DNA, the CDR3 is TGTGCCAGCAGTCGCGGGGCTGCAACTAATGAAAAACTGTTTTTT.

In this sample, this clone turned up once. The rearrangement uses TRBV13 and TRBJ1-2; D remains ambiguous. Germline values: CDR1 PRHDT, CDR2 FYEKMQ (reference sequence). Trimming left V 3 bases short and J 1 base short, with 9 bases between. This CDR3 is 14 amino acids long. The CDR3 DNA reads as TGTGCCAGCAGCTTTGCCTCGGGTAACTATGGCTACACCTTC. Residues: CASSFASGNYGYTF.

For the CDR3, the DNA is TGTGCCAGCAGCCCGATCCCCTCCGGACAAGAATATTCACCCCTCCACTTT. It yields the protein CASSPIPSGQEYSPLHF. The V call is TRBV7-9, the J call TRBJ1-6; possible D gene TRBD1, 5 bases. CDR1 and CDR2 from the germline V gene are SEHNR and FQNEAQ (reference sequence). The CDR3 has 17 amino acids. V dropped 5 bases and J dropped 8 bases, with 22 bases sitting between them.

A single count supports this clone. The V call is TRBV9, the J call TRBJ2-5; the D gene is possibly TRBD2 (5 bases). CDR1 is SGDLS, CDR2 YYNGEE, per germline. CDR3 length: 13 amino acids. V dropped 4 bases and J dropped 7 bases, with 14 bases sitting between them. The CDR3 loop reads CASSTSGAGTQYF. The CDR3 bases are TGTGCCAGCAGCACATCAGGTGCGGGGACCCAGTACTTC.

The chain recombines TRBV18 with TRBJ1-4; possible D gene TRBD1, 5 bases. The V and J ends lost 0 bases and 8 bases respectively, with 16 bases between them. The CDR3 spans 16 residues. Per germline, CDR1 KGHSH and CDR2 LQKENI. CDR3 protein: CASSPPGVQDVEKLFF. In DNA, the CDR3 is TGTGCCAGCTCACCACCGGGTGTACAGGACGTAGAAAAACTGTTTTTT.

This rearrangement joins TRBV2 to TRBJ2-7; TRBD1 might be the D (5 bases). This CDR3 spans 12 amino acids. V lost 2 bases to trimming and J lost 9 bases, with 11 bases between them. From germline, CDR1 is SNHLY and CDR2 FYNNEI. CDR3: CASSESGRAQYV. The CDR3 nucleotides are TGTGCCAGCAGTGAATCCGGCAGGGCGCAGTACGTC.

The V gene is TRBV29-1, the J gene TRBJ2-3; TRBD2 matches at 11 bases. The junction had 8 bases not matched to a gene; V was cut back by 1 base and J by 8 bases. Germline V CDR1 and CDR2: SQVTM, ANQGSEA. This CDR3 comprises 15 residues. Here the CDR3 DNA reads TGCAGCGTTGAAGTCATAGCGGGGGGGCACGGTACGCAGTATTTT. Protein: CSVEVIAGGHGTQYF.

This chain uses TRBV5-1 with TRBJ1-4, with D perhaps TRBD1 (6 bases). In germline, CDR1 is SGHRS, CDR2 YFSETQ. The CDR3 totals 14 residues. The V end was cut by 4 bases, the J end by 4 bases, with 11 bases between. The CDR3: CASSPGQINEKLFF. CDR3 in DNA: TGCGCCAGCAGCCCTGGACAGATTAATGAAAAACTGTTTTTT.

The CDR3 DNA reads TGTGCCAGCAGCCAAATCCTGGACAGTTTTAACTATGGCTACACCTTC. The encoded protein is CASSQILDSFNYGYTF. The genes are TRBV3-1 (or the pseudogene TRBV3-2) and TRBJ1-2; tentatively, D is TRBD1 (6 bases). Looked up from germline, CDR1 is LGHDT and CDR2 is YNNKEL (reference sequence). This CDR3 has 16 residues. V dropped 2 bases and J dropped 1 base, with 14 bases sitting between them.

This chain uses TRBV4-1 with TRBJ1-4; 10 bases line up with TRBD1. V was pared by 1 base and J by 8 bases, with 13 bases of the junction left unmatched. Germline-derived CDR1 and CDR2 are MGHRA and YSYEKL. The CDR3 is made up of 18 amino acids. CDR3 sequence: CASSQVYRRGQGREKLFF. The CDR3 DNA is TGCGCCAGCAGCCAAGTGTACAGAAGGGGACAGGGGAGGGAAAAACTGTTTTTT.

The chain is built from TRBV28 and TRBJ1-5, with D perhaps matching TRBD1 (6 bases). V was trimmed by 11 bases and J by 4 bases, leaving 15 bases between them. CDR3 size: 13 residues. Germline-derived CDR1 and CDR2 are MDHEN and SYDVKM. The CDR3 region is CAVEGVRNQPQHF. The CDR3 nucleotides read TGTGCCGTCGAGGGGGTTCGTAATCAGCCCCAGCATTTT. Using reference TRBV28 and TRBJ1-5 for the parts outside the CDR3, the full variable domain is DVKVTQSSRYLVKRTGEKVFLECVQDMDHENMFWYRQDPGLGLRLIYFSYDVKMKEKGDIPEGYSVSREKKERFSLILESASTNQTSMYLCAVEGVRNQPQHFGDGTRLSIL.

The chain links TRBV19 to TRBJ1-5, with D possibly being TRBD1 (5 bases). Between the trimmed V and J ends, which lost 4 bases and 0 bases, there was a span of 13 bases. CDR3 length: 16 amino acids. In germline, CDR1 is LNHDA, CDR2 SQIVND (reference sequence). The CDR3 DNA follows: TGTGCCAGTAGTAACGCAGGGTCCCTTAGCAATCAGCCCCAGCATTTT. Its protein product is CASSNAGSLSNQPQHF.

The chain links TRBV11-3 to TRBJ2-5; 7 bases match TRBD2. Germline assignment: CDR1 SGHNT and CDR2 YENEEA. This CDR3 is built from 16 residues. V shed 5 bases, J shed 2 bases, and the junction held 11 bases outside the gene matches. The CDR3 here is CASSPTQTSPQETQYF. In DNA, the CDR3 is TGTGCCAGCAGCCCAACCCAGACTAGCCCGCAAGAGACCCAGTACTTC.

The V and J genes are TRBV4-1 and TRBJ1-5; no definite D call. Germline V CDR1 and CDR2: MGHRA, YSYEKL. Trimming pared 4 bases from V and 3 bases from J, leaving 13 bases between. This CDR3 spans 15 amino acids. The CDR3 nucleotides are TGCGCCAGCAGCCTCGATCGGGGTCTCAATCAGCCCCAGCATTTT. Translated: CASSLDRGLNQPQHF.

V is TRBV28 and J is TRBJ1-5; TRBD1 aligns across 7 bases. Germline lookup yields CDR1 MDHEN and CDR2 SYDVKM. V was pared by 9 bases and J by 1 base, with 3 bases of the junction left unmatched. This CDR3 has 13 amino acids. CDR3 region: CASSTGSNQPQHF. The DNA for the CDR3 is TGTGCCAGTTCGACAGGGAGCAATCAGCCCCAGCATTTT.

The chain employs TRBV27 and TRBJ2-1; 9 bases fit TRBD1. This CDR3 spans 14 amino acids. V was clipped by 9 bases and J by 0 bases; unmatched bases: 3. From germline, CDR1 is MNHEY and CDR2 SMNVEV (reference sequence). CDR3 DNA sequence: TGTGCCAGTAAGACAGGGGGCTCCTACAATGAGCAGTTCTTC. Translating it yields CASKTGGSYNEQFF.

This chain links TRBV2 with TRBJ2-2, with 7 bases lining up with TRBD2. CDR3 length: 11 residues. Germline values: CDR1 SNHLY, CDR2 FYNNEI. The CDR3 loop is CAGGGDGELFF. CDR3 sequence (DNA): TGTGCGGGCGGGGGAGACGGGGAGCTGTTTTTT. The complete variable domain, with remaining parts taken from reference TRBV2 and TRBJ2-2, reads EPEVTQTPSHQVTQMGQEVILRCVPISNHLYFYWYRQILGQKVEFLVSFYNNEISEKSEIFDDQFSVERPDGSNFTLKIRSTKLEDSAMYFCAGGGDGELFFGEGSRLTVL.

This chain connects TRBV6-5 to TRBJ2-3; perhaps TRBD2 as D (6 bases). V was trimmed by 7 bases and J by 6 bases, leaving 11 bases between them. There are 12 residues in the CDR3. Germline CDR1 is MNHEY and CDR2 is SVGAGI. CDR3 residues: CASNKRGDTQYF. The DNA for the CDR3 is TGTGCCAGCAACAAACGGGGGGATACGCAGTATTTT.

Comment on this clone: The limits of the CDR3 on the DNA are not certain, so only TCRdb's listed CDR3 is given. The chain combines TRBV25-1 with TRBJ2-7; the D call in the table, TRBD2, was not verified against the DNA. Germline assignment: CDR1 MGHDK and CDR2 SYGVNS. The CDR3 sequence runs 15 residues, both termini included. The CDR3 loop reads CAYECRTPDPYEQYV.

The chain employs TRBV24-1 and TRBJ2-1; 13 bases fit TRBD2. CDR1 is KGHDR and CDR2 is SFDVKD in the germline V gene. CDR3 size: 17 residues. V shed 6 bases, J shed 1 base, and the junction held 5 bases outside the gene matches. The CDR3 protein is CATSRTSGSVSYNEQFF. The CDR3 DNA reads TGTGCCACCAGTCGGACTAGCGGGAGTGTTTCCTACAATGAGCAGTTCTTC.

Only a few counts were recorded for this clone. This chain joins TRBV6-5 and TRBJ1-6; D unclear. CDR1 is MNHEY, CDR2 SVGAGI, per germline. The CDR3 has 16 amino acids. V lost 1 base and J lost 2, with 9 bases in between. The DNA for the CDR3 is TGTGCCAGCAGTTACTTTAGGGAGGCCTATAATTCACCCCTCCACTTT. Protein sequence: CASSYFREAYNSPLHF.

This chain joins TRBV19 and TRBJ2-2, with 11 bases fitting TRBD1. CDR1 LNHDA and CDR2 SQIVND come from the germline V gene (reference sequence). With 1 base clipped from V and 7 bases from J, the junction kept 5 bases outside the gene matches. The CDR3 has 16 residues. The CDR3 nucleotides read TGTGCCAGTAGTATAGGGACAGGGGGCCATATCGGGGAGCTGTTTTTT. It translates to CASSIGTGGHIGELFF.

In this sample, this clone turned up once. The chain is built from TRBV6-6 and TRBJ1-5, with D hard to call. The CDR3 has 18 residues. Trimming pared 5 bases from V and 6 bases from J, leaving 26 bases between. Germline V lookup: CDR1 MNHNY, CDR2 SVGAGI (reference sequence). CDR3: CASSPQAGLGHGSQPQHF. CDR3 nucleotides: TGTGCCAGCAGTCCCCAAGCGGGTTTAGGTCACGGCAGTCAGCCCCAGCATTTT.

This clone is a singleton in its sample. The chain is built from TRBV2 and TRBJ2-5; D call uncertain. The V gene's germline CDR1 is SNHLY and CDR2 FYNNEI. V lost 4 bases to trimming and J lost 2 bases, with 14 bases between them. The CDR3 length is 15 residues. The CDR3 nucleotides are TGTGCCAGCAGTGCCCGGTCTGCGGTACAAGAGACCCAGTACTTC. This translates into CASSARSAVQETQYF. The full variable domain, its missing parts supplied by reference TRBV2 and TRBJ2-5, is EPEVTQTPSHQVTQMGQEVILRCVPISNHLYFYWYRQILGQKVEFLVSFYNNEISEKSEIFDDQFSVERPDGSNFTLKIRSTKLEDSAMYFCASSARSAVQETQYFGPGTRLLVL.

The rearrangement joins TRBV28 to TRBJ1-1; no reliable D call. The CDR3 extends over 12 amino acids. Germline assignment: CDR1 MDHEN and CDR2 SYDVKM. V was clipped by 8 bases and J by 7 bases, with 14 bases between them. CDR3 loop: CASGPSPLEAFF. DNA of the CDR3: TGTGCCAGCGGGCCCTCACCCCTTGAAGCTTTCTTT.